The 16 T cell receptor beta chains below come from one sample, sequenced in a study of OX40 agonist ivuxolimab in advanced cancers. Clones were sequenced by immunoSEQ multiplex PCR, and TCRdb holds only the in-frame ones, with some missing. The sample carries about 63,000 clones, 91% recorded once. This specimen consisted of CD4+ or CD8+ T cells sorted from blood, obtained in a trial of the OX40 agonist ivuxolimab. The receptors stem from an adult with an advanced solid tumor such as melanoma, head and neck, liver or kidney cancer.

This clone was counted only a few times. The rearrangement uses TRBV4-1 and TRBJ1-1; 8 nucleotides agree with TRBD1. CDR1 and CDR2 (germline): MGHRA, YSYEKL. The junction had 3 bases not matched to a gene; V was cut back by 3 bases and J by 6 bases. The CDR3 loop spans 13 amino acids. The CDR3 sequence: CASSHRGLAEAFF. The DNA of the CDR3 is TGCGCCAGCAGCCACAGGGGGCTGGCTGAAGCTTTCTTT.

In its sample, this clone was seen once. The chain is built from TRBV19 and TRBJ2-7; 11 bases are shared with TRBD2. Germline loops: CDR1 LNHDA, CDR2 SQIVND (reference sequence). This CDR3 region has 15 residues. Trimming cost V 5 bases and J 5 bases; bases outside gene matches: 8. DNA for the CDR3: TGTGCCAGTAGTCCCATAGCGGGAGGGCCTGACGAGCAGTACTTC. Its translation is CASSPIAGGPDEQYF.

The chain uses TRBV4-3 and TRBJ1-4; D may be TRBD1 (6 bases). This CDR3 spans 15 amino acids. Germline CDR1 reads LGHNA; CDR2 reads YSLEER. Deletions cut 1 base from V and 8 bases from J, with 14 bases between. The CDR3 DNA is TGCGCCAGCAGCCAAGGTCTGGGGGCAGGAGAAAAACTGTTTTTT. Translation: CASSQGLGAGEKLFF.

The V gene is TRBV7-2, the J gene TRBJ2-2; D tentatively fits TRBD1 or TRBD2 (6 bases each). From germline, CDR1 is SGHTA and CDR2 FQGNSA. V was shortened by 4 bases and J by 2 bases, with 20 bases between the two germline ends. This CDR3 spans 18 amino acids. In DNA form, the CDR3 reads TGTGCCAGCAGCTGGGATACGGGGGCGCCGAGAAACACCGGGGAGCTGTTTTTT. Amino acids: CASSWDTGAPRNTGELFF.

This sequence joins TRBV4-2 and TRBJ1-2; tentatively, D is TRBD1 (6 bases). Germline V lookup: CDR1 LGHNA, CDR2 YNFKEQ. Trimming removed 0 bases at V and 4 bases at J, with 12 bases between. This CDR3 spans 15 amino acids. DNA of the CDR3: TGTGCCAGCAGCCAAGATCGACAGGCAACCTATGGCTACACCTTC. The encoded protein is CASSQDRQATYGYTF.

V usage is TRBV7-6 and J usage is TRBJ2-7; D not resolved. CDR1 is SGHVS, CDR2 FNYEAQ, per germline. V dropped 2 bases and J dropped 6 bases, with 11 bases sitting between them. This CDR3 region has 13 residues. Here the CDR3 DNA reads TGTGCCAGCAGCTTATTTCCCGAAGGCGAGCAGTACGTC. Translating it yields CASSLFPEGEQYV.

The rearrangement joins TRBV19 to TRBJ2-7; perhaps D is TRBD1 or TRBD2 (5 bases each). The CDR3 consists of 13 residues. V was clipped by 3 bases and J by 2 bases, with 8 bases between them. The germline V gene has CDR1 LNHDA and CDR2 SQIVND (reference sequence). The CDR3 region is CASSMGPAYEQYV. The CDR3 DNA is TGTGCCAGTAGTATGGGACCCGCCTACGAGCAGTACGTC.

The V and J genes are TRBV5-8 and TRBJ2-7; 9 nucleotides agree with TRBD1. CDR3 length equals 15 residues. The germline gives CDR1 SGHTS, CDR2 YDEGEE. With 4 bases clipped from V and 3 bases from J, the junction kept 8 bases outside the gene matches. The CDR3 region is CASSRRDREHYEQYV. DNA for the CDR3: TGTGCCAGCAGCCGGAGGGACAGGGAACACTACGAGCAGTACGTC.

The rearrangement links TRBV18 to TRBJ1-5; unclear D gene. The germline V gene encodes CDR1 KGHSH and CDR2 LQKENI. The CDR3 covers 14 residues. The V gene lost 6 bases and the J gene lost 0 bases, with 9 bases spanning the gap. In DNA, the CDR3 is TGTGCCAGCTCGCCCTCGGTTAGCAATCAGCCCCAGCATTTT. Translated: CASSPSVSNQPQHF.

This sequence joins TRBV7-6 and TRBJ1-5; D is unclear. The CDR3 consists of 15 residues. Germline V lookup: CDR1 SGHVS, CDR2 FNYEAQ. Trimming pared 5 bases from V and 0 bases from J, leaving 11 bases between. CDR3 in DNA: TGTGCCAGCAGCCCCGACAATTATAGCAATCAGCCCCAGCATTTT. It codes for CASSPDNYSNQPQHF.

This clone was recorded a few times. This chain connects TRBV6-1 to TRBJ1-5, with a weak D call TRBD1 (6 bases). The CDR3 is made up of 14 amino acids. Germline V gene sequence: CDR1 MNHNS, CDR2 SASEGT. The V end was cut by 6 bases, the J end by 6 bases, with 15 bases between. The CDR3 spells CASSDTGLGQPQHF. The CDR3 DNA reads TGTGCCAGCAGCGATACAGGGTTGGGTCAGCCCCAGCATTTT.

The chain carries TRBV4-1 and TRBJ2-5; D gene unclear. The CDR3 runs 14 residues. The ends were cut back, 4 bases at V and 5 bases at J, with 14 bases in the middle. CDR1 MGHRA and CDR2 YSYEKL come from the germline V gene. The CDR3 loop is CASSRSAERETQYF. CDR3 in DNA: TGCGCCAGCAGCCGGTCGGCAGAGAGGGAGACCCAGTACTTC.

The chain carries TRBV2 and TRBJ2-7; D is undetermined. The V end was cut by 5 bases, the J end by 3 bases, with 14 bases between. The germline gives CDR1 SNHLY, CDR2 FYNNEI. The CDR3 runs to 14 residues. The CDR3: CASSYSELGYEQYV. CDR3 bases: TGTGCCAGCAGTTATAGTGAGTTGGGCTACGAGCAGTACGTC.

V usage is TRBV5-4 and J usage is TRBJ2-7, with 7 nucleotides matching TRBD2. CDR1 and CDR2 (germline): SGHNT, YYREEE (reference sequence). V shed 0 bases and J 1 base; nucleotides not matched to a gene: 4. CDR3 size: 15 residues. CDR3 sequence: CASSLGPSGSYEQYF. The CDR3 region has the DNA TGTGCCAGCAGCTTGGGGCCTAGCGGATCCTACGAGCAGTACTTC.

The chain uses TRBV6-5 and TRBJ2-1; the D is unclear. Deletions cut 6 bases from V and 0 bases from J, with 12 bases between. Germline V lookup: CDR1 MNHEY, CDR2 SVGAGI. The length of the CDR3 is 15 residues. The CDR3 region is CASRSEPSSYNEQFF. The CDR3 nucleotides are TGTGCCAGCAGGTCGGAGCCTAGCTCCTACAATGAGCAGTTCTTC.

The chain carries TRBV19 and TRBJ2-2; possibly TRBD1 for D (5 bases). In germline, CDR1 is LNHDA, CDR2 SQIVND (reference sequence). This CDR3 has 12 amino acids. Trimming removed 4 bases at V and 6 bases at J, with 6 bases between. The CDR3 coding sequence is TGTGCCAGTAGTACAGGGCCCGGGGAGCTGTTTTTT. It codes for CASSTGPGELFF. Based on the CDR3 plus reference TRBV19 and TRBJ2-2, the full variable domain is DGGITQSPKYLFRKEGQNVTLSCEQNLNHDAMYWYRQDPGQGLRLIYYSQIVNDFQKGDIAEGYSVSREKKESFPLTVTSAQKNPTAFYLCASSTGPGELFFGEGSRLTVL.